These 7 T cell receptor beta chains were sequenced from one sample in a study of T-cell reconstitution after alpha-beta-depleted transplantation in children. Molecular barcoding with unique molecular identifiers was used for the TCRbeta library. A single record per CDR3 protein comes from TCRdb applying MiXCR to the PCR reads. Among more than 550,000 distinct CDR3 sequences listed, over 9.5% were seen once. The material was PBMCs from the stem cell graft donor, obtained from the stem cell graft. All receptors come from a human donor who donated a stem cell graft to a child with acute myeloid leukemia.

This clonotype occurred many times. CDR3 nucleotide sequence: TGTGCCAGCAGTTACCGGGCTAGCGGTTTCAATGAGCAGTTCTTC. It is translated as CASSYRASGFNEQFF. The chain recombines TRBV6-5 with TRBJ2-1, with 7 bases identical to TRBD2. J gave up 6 bases and V 2 bases, and 7 bases lay outside the gene matches. CDR3 length: 15 residues. In germline, CDR1 is MNHEY, CDR2 SVGAGI.

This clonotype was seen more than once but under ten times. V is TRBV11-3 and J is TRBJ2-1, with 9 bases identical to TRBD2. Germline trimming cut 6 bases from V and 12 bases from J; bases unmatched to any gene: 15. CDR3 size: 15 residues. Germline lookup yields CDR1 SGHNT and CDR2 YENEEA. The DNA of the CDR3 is TGTGCCAGCAGTAGGGCGGGAGGGCCTCGAGGAGGGCAGTTCTTC. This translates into CASSRAGGPRGGQFF.

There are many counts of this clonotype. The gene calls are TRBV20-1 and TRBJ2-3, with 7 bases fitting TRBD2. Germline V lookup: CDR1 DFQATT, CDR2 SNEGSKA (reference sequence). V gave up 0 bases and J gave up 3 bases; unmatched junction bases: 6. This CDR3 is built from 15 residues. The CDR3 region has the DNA TGCAGTGCTAGAGAGCGGACTAGTCTTACAGATACGCAGTATTTT. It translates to CSARERTSLTDTQYF.

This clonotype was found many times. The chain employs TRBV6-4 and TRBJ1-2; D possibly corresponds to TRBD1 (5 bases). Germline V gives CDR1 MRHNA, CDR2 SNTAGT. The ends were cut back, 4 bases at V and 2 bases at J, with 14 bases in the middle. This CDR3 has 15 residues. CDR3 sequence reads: CASSVGSSGNYGYTF. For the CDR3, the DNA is TGTGCCAGCAGTGTCGGCTCCTCAGGGAACTATGGCTACACCTTC.

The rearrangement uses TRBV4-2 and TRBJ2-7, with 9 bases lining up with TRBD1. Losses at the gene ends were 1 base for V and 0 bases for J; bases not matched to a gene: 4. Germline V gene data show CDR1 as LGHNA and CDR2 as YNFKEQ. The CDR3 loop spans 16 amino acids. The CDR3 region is CASSQVTGGSSYEQYF. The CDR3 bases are TGTGCCAGCAGCCAAGTGACAGGGGGGAGCTCCTACGAGCAGTACTTC.

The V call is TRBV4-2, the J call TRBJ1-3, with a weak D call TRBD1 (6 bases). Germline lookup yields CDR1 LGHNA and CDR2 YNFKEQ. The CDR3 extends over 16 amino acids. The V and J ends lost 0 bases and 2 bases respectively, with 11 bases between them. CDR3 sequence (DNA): TGTGCCAGCAGCCAAGATAAGGGGGGGCCTGGAAACACCATATATTTT. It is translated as CASSQDKGGPGNTIYF.

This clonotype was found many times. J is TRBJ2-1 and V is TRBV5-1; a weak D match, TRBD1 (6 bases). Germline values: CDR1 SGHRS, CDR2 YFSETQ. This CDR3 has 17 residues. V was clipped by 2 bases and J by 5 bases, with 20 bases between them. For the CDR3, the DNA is TGCGCCAGCAGCTTTGCCAACAGGGCAGTGGCCGACAATGAGCAGTTCTTC. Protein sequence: CASSFANRAVADNEQFF.